The next 16 T cell receptor beta chains were all read from a single sample in a study of PD-1 and CTLA-4 blockade in melanoma. Assay: immunoSEQ multiplex PCR; the TCRdb copy retains only in-frame clones and omits some. The sample holds around 16,000 clones, over 65% seen once. Specimen: CD8+ T cells from peripheral blood, collected before anti-PD-1 treatment. These receptors originate from a human donor with melanoma.

V usage is TRBV6-1 and J usage is TRBJ1-2, with D unresolved. The germline gives CDR1 MNHNS, CDR2 SASEGT. Trimming shortened V by 2 bases and J by 0 bases, and 13 bases separated the two germline ends. The CDR3 contains 16 residues. The CDR3, as DNA: TGTGCCAGCAGTGAAAGCATGTCGCCACCTAACTATGGCTACACCTTC. It specifies CASSESMSPPNYGYTF.

The chain employs TRBV7-9 and TRBJ1-4; no clear D. This CDR3 comprises 14 residues. V lost 6 bases to trimming and J lost 7 bases, with 15 bases between them. The germline V gene encodes CDR1 SEHNR and CDR2 FQNEAQ (reference sequence). CDR3 nucleotides: TGTGCCAGCAGTCCAGAATGGGTCCGTGAAAAACTGTTTTTT. As protein: CASSPEWVREKLFF.

In this sample, this clone turned up once. CDR3 in DNA: TGTGCCAGCAGCGTTTTGGGGTTAGCGGGAGTCCCAGAGACCCAGTACTTC. Residues: CASSVLGLAGVPETQYF. This chain links TRBV7-6 with TRBJ2-5, with 9 bases fitting TRBD2. This CDR3 is built from 17 residues. V lost 5 bases to trimming and J lost 4 bases; unmatched junction nucleotides: 14. CDR1 is SGHVS, CDR2 FNYEAQ, per germline.

This clone was observed a handful of times. The chain carries TRBV4-1 and TRBJ2-2; D gene unclear. This CDR3 spans 13 amino acids. Trimming stripped 0 bases from V and 13 bases from J, with 12 bases between. Germline assignment: CDR1 MGHRA and CDR2 YSYEKL. The CDR3 DNA reads as TGCGCCAGCAGCCAAGATCTCGATATAGGGCTGTTTTTT. Its translation is CASSQDLDIGLFF.

By sample fraction, this clone is medium-sized. The chain combines TRBV11-2 with TRBJ1-1; D gene unclear. The CDR3 spans 14 residues. V was pared by 3 bases and J by 6 bases, with 14 bases between. Germline V gene sequence: CDR1 SGHAT, CDR2 FQNNGV. CDR3: CASSFSTAGPEAFF. CDR3 DNA: TGTGCCAGCAGCTTTTCAACAGCCGGCCCTGAAGCTTTCTTT.

J is TRBJ2-7 and V is TRBV19; no firm D call. The CDR3 extends over 13 amino acids. Germline-derived CDR1 and CDR2 are LNHDA and SQIVND (reference sequence). V lost 2 bases and J 5 bases, leaving 10 bases between the germline ends. CDR3 residues: CASSISGVDEQYF. In nucleotides, the CDR3 is TGTGCCAGTAGTATATCAGGAGTCGACGAGCAGTACTTC.

The chain uses TRBV10-3 and TRBJ1-5; D is ambiguous. CDR1 ENHRY and CDR2 SYGVKD come from the germline V gene. The CDR3 consists of 14 residues. Trimming removed 0 bases from V and 0 bases from J, with 3 bases in between. CDR3 residues: CAISESGSNQPQHF. In nucleotides, the CDR3 is TGTGCCATCAGTGAGTCGGGTAGCAATCAGCCCCAGCATTTT.

The chain uses TRBV10-2 and TRBJ1-1; 7 bases are a match to TRBD1. The CDR3 runs to 12 residues. Germline V gene lookup returns CDR1 WSHSY and CDR2 SAAADI. V lost 6 bases and J lost 5; bases outside the gene matches: 3. CDR3 sequence reads: CASREGATEAFF. The CDR3 nucleotides read TGCGCCAGCAGAGAGGGGGCAACTGAAGCTTTCTTT.

The CDR3 sequence is CASSQGTSGRTSSYNEQFF. The CDR3 DNA reads TGTGCCAGCAGCCAGGGGACTAGCGGGAGGACCTCCTCCTACAATGAGCAGTTCTTC. This chain connects TRBV14 to TRBJ2-1; 15 positions match TRBD2. With 3 bases clipped from V and 0 bases from J, the junction kept 6 bases outside the gene matches. Germline lookup yields CDR1 SGHDN and CDR2 FVKESK. This CDR3 comprises 19 residues.

In this sample, this clone is medium-sized. In the same sample, other DNA sequences code for this CDR3. The rearrangement links TRBV6-5 to TRBJ2-3, with 12 bases identical to TRBD2. The CDR3 length is 15 residues. The trim removed 0 bases at V and 6 bases at J, leaving 1 base unmatched. Germline V gene data show CDR1 as MNHEY and CDR2 as SVGAGI. Here the CDR3 DNA reads TGTGCCAGCAGTTACTCGGGGACTAGCGGGGATACGCAGTATTTT. It yields the protein CASSYSGTSGDTQYF.

This clone was seen a few times. The sample holds other DNA sequences that translate to the same CDR3. This chain links TRBV12-3 or TRBV12-4 with TRBJ1-2, with D perhaps TRBD1 (5 bases). The V end lost 3 bases, the J end lost 4 bases, and 9 bases lay between the germline ends. The length of the CDR3 is 13 residues. The CDR3 sequence is CASSFWGGYGYTF. The DNA of the CDR3 is TGTGCCAGCAGTTTTTGGGGCGGCTATGGCTACACCTTC.

V gene TRBV19 combines with J gene TRBJ2-1; possibly TRBD1 or TRBD2 for D (5 bases each). Looked up from germline, CDR1 is LNHDA and CDR2 is SQIVND (reference sequence). V was trimmed by 1 base and J by 2 bases, leaving 9 bases between them. The CDR3 spans 15 residues. The CDR3 spells CASSIGGDAYNEQFF. The CDR3 DNA sequence: TGTGCCAGTAGTATAGGAGGGGACGCCTACAATGAGCAGTTCTTC.

The genes are TRBV18 and TRBJ1-1; TRBD1 matches at 7 bases. This CDR3 region has 15 residues. In germline, CDR1 is KGHSH, CDR2 LQKENI. Trimming cost V 3 bases and J 6 bases; bases outside gene matches: 10. CDR3 nucleotides: TGTGCCAGCTCACCCCCCAGGGGGGCCAACCCTGAAGCTTTCTTT. Residues: CASSPPRGANPEAFF.

The chain recombines TRBV5-5 with TRBJ1-3; D not certain. CDR3 length: 14 amino acids. Per germline, CDR1 SGHKS and CDR2 YYEKEE (reference sequence). V dropped 4 bases and J dropped 2 bases, with 10 bases sitting between them. As DNA, the CDR3 is TGTGCCAGCAGCCTGCCACGGACTGGAAACACCATATATTTT. It specifies CASSLPRTGNTIYF.

The V and J genes are TRBV5-4 and TRBJ2-2; 9 bases align to TRBD1. This CDR3 contains 16 residues. Germline V gives CDR1 SGHNT, CDR2 YYREEE (reference sequence). V gave up 4 bases and J gave up 6 bases; unmatched junction bases: 10. DNA for the CDR3: TGTGCCAGCAGCCTTCCCGGGACAGGGACGGCCGGGGAGCTGTTTTTT. Translation gives CASSLPGTGTAGELFF.

V gene TRBV3-1 (or the pseudogene TRBV3-2) combines with J gene TRBJ2-1, with 8 nucleotides matching TRBD2. The CDR3 extends over 16 amino acids. The V gene's germline CDR1 is LGHDT and CDR2 YNNKEL (reference sequence). Trimming removed 0 bases from V and 6 bases from J; junction bases left unmatched: 7. This chain's CDR3 is CASSQDRRGALNEQFF. Here the CDR3 DNA reads TGTGCCAGCAGCCAAGATCGGCGGGGGGCTCTCAATGAGCAGTTCTTC.